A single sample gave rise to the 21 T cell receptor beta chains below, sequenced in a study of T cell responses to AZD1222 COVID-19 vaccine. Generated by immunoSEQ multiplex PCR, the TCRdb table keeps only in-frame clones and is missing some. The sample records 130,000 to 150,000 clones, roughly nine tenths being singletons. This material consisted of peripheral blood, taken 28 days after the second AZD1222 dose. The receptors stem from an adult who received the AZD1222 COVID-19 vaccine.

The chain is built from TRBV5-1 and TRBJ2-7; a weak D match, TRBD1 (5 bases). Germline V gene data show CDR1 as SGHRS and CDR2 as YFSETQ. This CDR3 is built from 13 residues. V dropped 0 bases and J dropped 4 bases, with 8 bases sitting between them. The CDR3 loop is CASSLVGDYEQYF. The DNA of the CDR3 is TGCGCCAGCAGCTTGGTAGGGGATTACGAGCAGTACTTC.

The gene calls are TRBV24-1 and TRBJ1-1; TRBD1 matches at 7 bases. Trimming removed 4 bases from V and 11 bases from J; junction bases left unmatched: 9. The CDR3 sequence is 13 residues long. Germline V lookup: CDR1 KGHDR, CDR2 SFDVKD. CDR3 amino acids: CATSDPRGRVAFF. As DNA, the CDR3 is TGTGCCACCAGTGACCCAAGGGGGCGGGTCGCTTTCTTT.

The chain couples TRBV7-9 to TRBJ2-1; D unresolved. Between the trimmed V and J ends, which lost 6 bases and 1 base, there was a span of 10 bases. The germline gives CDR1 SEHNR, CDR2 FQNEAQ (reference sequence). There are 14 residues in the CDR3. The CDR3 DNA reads TGTGCCAGCAGATCCCCCGGTTCCTACAATGAGCAGTTCTTC. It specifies CASRSPGSYNEQFF.

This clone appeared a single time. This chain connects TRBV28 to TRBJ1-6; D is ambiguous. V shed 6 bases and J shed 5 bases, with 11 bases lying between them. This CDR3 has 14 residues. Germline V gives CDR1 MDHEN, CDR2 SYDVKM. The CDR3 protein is CASSRAAHNSPLHF. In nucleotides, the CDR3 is TGTGCCAGCAGCCGGGCAGCACATAATTCACCCCTCCACTTT.

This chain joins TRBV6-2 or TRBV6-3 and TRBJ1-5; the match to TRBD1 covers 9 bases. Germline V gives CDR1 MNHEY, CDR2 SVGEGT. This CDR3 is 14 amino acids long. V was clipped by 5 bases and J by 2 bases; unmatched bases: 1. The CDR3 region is CASSDRGGNQPQHF. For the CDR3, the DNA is TGTGCCAGCAGTGACAGGGGGGGCAATCAGCCCCAGCATTTT.

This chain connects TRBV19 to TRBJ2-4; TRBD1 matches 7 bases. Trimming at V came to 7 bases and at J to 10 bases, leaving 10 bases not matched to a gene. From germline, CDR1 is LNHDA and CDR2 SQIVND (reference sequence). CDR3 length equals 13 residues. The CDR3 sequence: CASTPGQRFIQYF. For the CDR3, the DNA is TGTGCCAGTACCCCGGGACAGCGATTTATTCAGTACTTC.

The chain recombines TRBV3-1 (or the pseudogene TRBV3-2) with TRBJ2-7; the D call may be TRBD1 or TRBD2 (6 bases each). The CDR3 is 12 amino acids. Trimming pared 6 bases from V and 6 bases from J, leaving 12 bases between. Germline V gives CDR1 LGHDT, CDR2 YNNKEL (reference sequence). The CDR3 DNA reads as TGTGCCAGCAGTGAGGGGGGTCTCGAGCAGTACTTC. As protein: CASSEGGLEQYF.

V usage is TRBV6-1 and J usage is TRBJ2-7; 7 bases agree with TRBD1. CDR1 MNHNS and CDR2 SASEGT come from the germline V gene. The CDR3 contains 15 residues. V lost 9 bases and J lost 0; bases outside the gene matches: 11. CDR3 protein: CASNGRDSVSYEQYF. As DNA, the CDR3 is TGTGCCAGTAACGGCCGGGACAGCGTCTCCTACGAGCAGTACTTC.

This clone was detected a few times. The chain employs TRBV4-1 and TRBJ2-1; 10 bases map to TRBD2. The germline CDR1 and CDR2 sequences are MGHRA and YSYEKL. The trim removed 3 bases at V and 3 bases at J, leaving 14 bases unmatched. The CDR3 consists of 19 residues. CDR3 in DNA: TGCGCCAGCAGCCACACCCTGGGGGAAGCTAGCGGGAGCTACAATGAGCAGTTCTTC. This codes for CASSHTLGEASGSYNEQFF.

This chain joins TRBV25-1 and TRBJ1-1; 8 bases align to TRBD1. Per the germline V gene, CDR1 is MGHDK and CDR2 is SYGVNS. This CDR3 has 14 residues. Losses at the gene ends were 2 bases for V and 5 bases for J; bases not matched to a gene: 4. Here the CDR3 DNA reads TGTGCCAGCAGTGAAGGAACAGGGGGGACTGAAGCTTTCTTT. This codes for CASSEGTGGTEAFF. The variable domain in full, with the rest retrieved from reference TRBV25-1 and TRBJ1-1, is EADIYQTPRYLVIGTGKKITLECSQTMGHDKMYWYQQDPGMELHLIHYSYGVNSTEKGDLSSESTVSRIRTEHFPLTLESARPSHTSQYLCASSEGTGGTEAFFGQGTRLTVV.

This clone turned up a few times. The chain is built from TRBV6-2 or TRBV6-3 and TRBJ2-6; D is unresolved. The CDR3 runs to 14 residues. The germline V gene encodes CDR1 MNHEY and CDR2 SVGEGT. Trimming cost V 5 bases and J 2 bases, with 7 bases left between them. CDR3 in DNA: TGTGCCAGCAGTATGTCACCTGGGGCCAACGTCCTGACTTTC. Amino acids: CASSMSPGANVLTF.

In DNA, the CDR3 is TGTGCCAGTAGTATATCGACGCGGGAGCTTTACAATGAGCAGTTCTTC. It translates to CASSISTRELYNEQFF. The rearrangement links TRBV19 to TRBJ2-1; TRBD2 aligns across 7 bases. The germline CDR1 and CDR2 sequences are LNHDA and SQIVND (reference sequence). The CDR3 runs to 16 residues. V shed 2 bases, J shed 4 bases, and the junction held 8 bases outside the gene matches. The whole variable domain, remainder taken from reference TRBV19 and TRBJ2-1, is DGGITQSPKYLFRKEGQNVTLSCEQNLNHDAMYWYRQDPGQGLRLIYYSQIVNDFQKGDIAEGYSVSREKKESFPLTVTSAQKNPTAFYLCASSISTRELYNEQFFGPGTRLTVL.

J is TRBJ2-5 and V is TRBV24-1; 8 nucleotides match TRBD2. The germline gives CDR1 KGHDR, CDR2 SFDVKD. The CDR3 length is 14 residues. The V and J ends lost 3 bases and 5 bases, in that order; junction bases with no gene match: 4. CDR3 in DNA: TGTGCCACCAGTGATAGCGGGAGCAAGGAGACCCAGTACTTC. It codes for CATSDSGSKETQYF.

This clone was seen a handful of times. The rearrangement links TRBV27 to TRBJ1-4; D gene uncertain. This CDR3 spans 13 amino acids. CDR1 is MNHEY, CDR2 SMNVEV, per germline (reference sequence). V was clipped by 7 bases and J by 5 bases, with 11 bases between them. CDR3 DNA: TGTGCCAGCAACGACGGGAGGAATGAAAAACTGTTTTTT. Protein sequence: CASNDGRNEKLFF.

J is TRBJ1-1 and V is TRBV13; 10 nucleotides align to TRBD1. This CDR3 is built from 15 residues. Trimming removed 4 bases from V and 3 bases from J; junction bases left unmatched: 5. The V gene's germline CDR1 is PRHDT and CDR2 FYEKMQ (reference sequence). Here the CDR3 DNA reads TGTGCCAGCAGCTCCCTAGGACAGGGGGACACTGAAGCTTTCTTT. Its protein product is CASSSLGQGDTEAFF.

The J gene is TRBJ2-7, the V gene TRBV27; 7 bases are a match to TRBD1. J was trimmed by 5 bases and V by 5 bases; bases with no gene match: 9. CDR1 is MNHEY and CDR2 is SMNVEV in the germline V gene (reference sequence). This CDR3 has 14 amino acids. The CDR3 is CASSLTGYPNEQYF. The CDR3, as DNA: TGTGCCAGCAGTCTGACAGGGTACCCTAACGAGCAGTACTTC.

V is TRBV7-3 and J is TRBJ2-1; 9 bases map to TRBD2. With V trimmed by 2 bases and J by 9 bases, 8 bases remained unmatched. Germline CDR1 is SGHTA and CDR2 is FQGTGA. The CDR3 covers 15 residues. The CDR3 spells CASSLGAGGPGEQFF. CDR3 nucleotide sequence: TGTGCCAGCAGCTTAGGTGCGGGAGGGCCCGGTGAGCAGTTCTTC.

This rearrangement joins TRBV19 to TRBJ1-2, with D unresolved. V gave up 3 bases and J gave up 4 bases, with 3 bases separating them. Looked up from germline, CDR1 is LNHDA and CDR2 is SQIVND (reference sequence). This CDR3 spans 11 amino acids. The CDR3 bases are TGTGCCAGTAGTATCGGCTATGGCTACACCTTC. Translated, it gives CASSIGYGYTF. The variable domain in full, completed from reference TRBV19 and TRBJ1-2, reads DGGITQSPKYLFRKEGQNVTLSCEQNLNHDAMYWYRQDPGQGLRLIYYSQIVNDFQKGDIAEGYSVSREKKESFPLTVTSAQKNPTAFYLCASSIGYGYTFGSGTRLTVV.

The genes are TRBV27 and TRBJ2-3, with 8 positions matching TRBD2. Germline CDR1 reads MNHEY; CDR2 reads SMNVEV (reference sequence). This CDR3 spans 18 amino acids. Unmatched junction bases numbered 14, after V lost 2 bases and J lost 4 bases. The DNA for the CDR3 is TGTGCCAGCAGTTTAGGGGGGGGATTTGCGGGAGGTTCAGATACGCAGTATTTT. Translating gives CASSLGGGFAGGSDTQYF.

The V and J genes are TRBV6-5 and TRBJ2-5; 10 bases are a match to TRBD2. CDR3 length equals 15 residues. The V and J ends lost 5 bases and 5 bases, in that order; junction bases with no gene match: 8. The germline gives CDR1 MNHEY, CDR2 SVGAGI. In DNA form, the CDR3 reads TGTGCCAGCAGTAGAATAGCGGGAGGTAGTGAGACCCAGTACTTC. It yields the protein CASSRIAGGSETQYF.

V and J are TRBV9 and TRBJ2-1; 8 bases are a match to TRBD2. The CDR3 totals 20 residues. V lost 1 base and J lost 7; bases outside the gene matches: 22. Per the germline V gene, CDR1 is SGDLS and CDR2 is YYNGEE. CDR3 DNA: TGTGCCAGCAGCGTATTTTGGGTAGGTCGGGCGGGAGGCGACGGTAATGAGCAGTTCTTC. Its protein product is CASSVFWVGRAGGDGNEQFF.